Below are 7 T cell receptor beta chains sequenced from a single sample in a study of technical replicates of blood from several donors. Clones were read by immunoSEQ multiplex PCR, and TCRdb kept only the in-frame ones, dropping some. The data show 68,000 or so clones, approximately 90% seen once. Sample: PBMCs. Source of these receptors: a human donor in good health. Some clones in this sample may be carry-over from other donors' samples.

The table lists this clone with a count of one. The CDR3, as DNA: TGTGCCACCAGCAGAGACAGGGGGCATGAAAAACTGTTTTTT. Translated: CATSRDRGHEKLFF. The rearrangement uses TRBV15 and TRBJ1-4; TRBD1 agrees at 8 bases. Per germline, CDR1 LNHNV and CDR2 YYDKDF (reference sequence). This CDR3 comprises 14 residues. Losses at the gene ends were 0 bases for V and 6 bases for J; bases not matched to a gene: 0.

The V and J genes are TRBV12-5 and TRBJ1-5; no clear D. The V gene's germline CDR1 is LGHNT and CDR2 FRNRAP. The CDR3 loop spans 15 amino acids. Trimming pared 2 bases from V and 5 bases from J, leaving 13 bases between. This CDR3 reads CASGLLFGADQPQHF. The DNA for the CDR3 is TGTGCTAGTGGTTTGTTGTTTGGCGCGGATCAGCCCCAGCATTTT.

This chain uses TRBV9 with TRBJ2-5, with TRBD1 as a possible D gene (6 bases). The germline V gene has CDR1 SGDLS and CDR2 YYNGEE. The CDR3 is made up of 16 amino acids. Trimming left V 4 bases short and J 2 bases short, with 18 bases between. CDR3 DNA: TGTGCCAGCAGCCCGCGAAGAGGACAGAAACAAGAGACCCAGTACTTC. As protein: CASSPRRGQKQETQYF.

The CDR3 DNA follows: TGCGCCAGCAGCTTGGCAGGGGCTGAATATGGCTACACCTTC. Translating gives CASSLAGAEYGYTF. V usage is TRBV5-1 and J usage is TRBJ1-2, with D possibly matching TRBD1 (6 bases). Germline CDR1 and CDR2: SGHRS and YFSETQ. The CDR3 runs to 14 residues. V shed 0 bases and J shed 5 bases, with 11 bases lying between them.

In its sample, this clone was seen once. The V gene is TRBV6-6, the J gene TRBJ2-1; TRBD2 aligns across 7 bases. V lost 9 bases and J lost 0; bases outside the gene matches: 8. Germline assignment: CDR1 MNHNY and CDR2 SVGAGI (reference sequence). The CDR3 consists of 15 residues. The CDR3 DNA sequence: TGTGCCAGTAGCGGGTCCCAGAGCTCCTACAATGAGCAGTTCTTC. Translated, it gives CASSGSQSSYNEQFF.

J is TRBJ1-2 and V is TRBV9, with 7 bases aligning to TRBD1. The trim removed 3 bases at V and 8 bases at J, leaving 13 bases unmatched. Germline-derived CDR1 and CDR2 are SGDLS and YYNGEE. The CDR3 has 15 amino acids. The CDR3 reads CASSGPRTGVRGYTF. Written as DNA, the CDR3 is TGTGCCAGCAGCGGGCCCCGGACAGGAGTCAGGGGCTACACCTTC.

The chain joins TRBV29-1 to TRBJ2-1; possibly TRBD2 for D (6 bases). The CDR3 has 14 residues. Germline V gives CDR1 SQVTM, CDR2 ANQGSEA. V lost 6 bases to trimming and J lost 0 bases, with 12 bases between them. CDR3 sequence reads: CSVSDGSSYNEQFF. The CDR3 DNA reads as TGCAGCGTCTCGGACGGGAGCTCCTACAATGAGCAGTTCTTC.